This record covers a single T cell receptor (beta chain). The data derive from a study of control samples from healthy donors and cancer patients. Trimming shortened V by 1 base and J by 5 bases, and 9 bases separated the two germline ends. CDR3 length: 14 residues. Germline V CDR1 and CDR2: SNHLY, FYNNEI. Sequencing used immunoSEQ multiplex PCR; TCRdb keeps in-frame clones, though not all of them. The sample has tens of thousands of clones, approximately 93% seen once. V and J are TRBV2 and TRBJ2-1; tentatively, D is TRBD1 (5 bases). This TCR was sampled from a woman aged 40 to 50 with lung cancer. Sequencing was done on a sample of PBMCs. CDR3 in amino acids: CASSEDTGNNEQFF. The CDR3 region has the DNA TGTGCCAGCAGTGAAGATACAGGAAACAATGAGCAGTTCTTC.